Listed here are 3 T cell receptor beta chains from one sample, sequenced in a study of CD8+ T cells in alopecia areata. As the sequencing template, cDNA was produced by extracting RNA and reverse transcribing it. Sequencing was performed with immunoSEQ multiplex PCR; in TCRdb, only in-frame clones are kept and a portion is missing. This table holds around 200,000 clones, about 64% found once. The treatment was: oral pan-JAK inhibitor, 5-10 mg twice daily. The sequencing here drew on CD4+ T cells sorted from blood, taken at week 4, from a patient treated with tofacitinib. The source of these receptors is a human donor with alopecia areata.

The CDR3 loop reads CASSQSSGANVLTF. The CDR3 DNA sequence: TGTGCCAGCAGCCAATCCTCTGGGGCCAACGTCCTGACTTTC. This chain connects TRBV14 to TRBJ2-6; D unresolved. CDR1 and CDR2 (germline): SGHDN, FVKESK. The CDR3 length is 14 residues. The V end was cut by 2 bases, the J end by 0 bases, with 2 bases between.

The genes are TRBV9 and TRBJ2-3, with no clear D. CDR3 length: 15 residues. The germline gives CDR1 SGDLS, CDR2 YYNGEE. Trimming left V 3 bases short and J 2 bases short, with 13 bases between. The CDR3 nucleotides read TGTGCCAGCAGCGAAACACACGGATACACAGATACGCAGTATTTT. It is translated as CASSETHGYTDTQYF.

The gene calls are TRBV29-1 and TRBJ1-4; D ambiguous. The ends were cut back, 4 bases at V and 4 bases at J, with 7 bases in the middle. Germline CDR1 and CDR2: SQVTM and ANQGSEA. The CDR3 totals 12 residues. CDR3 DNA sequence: TGCAGCGTTGCGTCGGTTAATGAAAAACTGTTTTTT. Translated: CSVASVNEKLFF.